This T cell receptor (beta chain) was obtained from a study of blood T cell repertoires in COVID-19. The protocol was immunoSEQ multiplex PCR, while the TCRdb copy is restricted to in-frame clones and leaves out a portion. The data contain 170,000 or so clones, around 73% of them singletons. Clinical history as reported by participants underpinned cohort assignment. This CDR3 comprises 14 residues. Germline values: CDR1 MDHEN, CDR2 SYDVKM. The V end lost 2 bases, the J end lost 4 bases, and 12 bases lay between the germline ends. Sequencing used PBMCs or T cells enriched from blood (not recorded which). The clonotype was recovered from a woman aged 50 to 60 who had recovered from COVID-19. J is TRBJ2-7 and V is TRBV28; D gene uncertain. The CDR3 DNA sequence: TGTGCCAGCAGTTTACCCCGCTTTGCGTACGAGCAGTACTTC. Translated, it gives CASSLPRFAYEQYF.